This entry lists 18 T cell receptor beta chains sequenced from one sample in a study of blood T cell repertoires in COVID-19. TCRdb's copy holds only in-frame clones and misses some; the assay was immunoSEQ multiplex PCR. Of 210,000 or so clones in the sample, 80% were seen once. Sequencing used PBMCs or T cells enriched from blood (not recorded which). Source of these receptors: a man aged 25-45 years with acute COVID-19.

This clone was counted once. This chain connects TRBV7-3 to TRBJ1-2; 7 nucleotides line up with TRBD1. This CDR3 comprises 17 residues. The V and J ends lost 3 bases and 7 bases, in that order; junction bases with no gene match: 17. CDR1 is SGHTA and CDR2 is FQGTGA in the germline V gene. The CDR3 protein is CASSLNLETGDRGGYTF. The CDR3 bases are TGTGCCAGCAGCTTGAACCTAGAAACAGGGGATCGAGGTGGCTACACCTTC.

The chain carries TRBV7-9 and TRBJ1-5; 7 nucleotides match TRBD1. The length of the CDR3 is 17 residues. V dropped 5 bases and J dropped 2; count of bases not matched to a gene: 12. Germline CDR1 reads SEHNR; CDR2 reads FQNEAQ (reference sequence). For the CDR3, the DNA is TGTGCCAGCAGCCTAGAATTAACAGGGGTCGGCAATCAGCCCCAGCATTTT. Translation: CASSLELTGVGNQPQHF.

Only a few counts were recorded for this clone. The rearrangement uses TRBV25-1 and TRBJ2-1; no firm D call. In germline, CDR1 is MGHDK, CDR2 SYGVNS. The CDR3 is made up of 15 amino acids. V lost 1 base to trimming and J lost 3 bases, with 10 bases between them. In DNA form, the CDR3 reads TGTGCCAGCAGTGAATCTGGCTTGTTCTACAATGAGCAGTTCTTC. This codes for CASSESGLFYNEQFF.

CDR3: CASSSLGGTGHDGYTF. CDR3 DNA: TGCGCCAGCAGCTCCTTGGGGGGGACAGGGCATGATGGCTACACCTTC. V gene TRBV5-1 combines with J gene TRBJ1-2; 9 nucleotides match TRBD1. With 3 bases clipped from V and 6 bases from J, the junction kept 12 bases outside the gene matches. This CDR3 comprises 16 residues. Germline V CDR1 and CDR2: SGHRS, YFSETQ.

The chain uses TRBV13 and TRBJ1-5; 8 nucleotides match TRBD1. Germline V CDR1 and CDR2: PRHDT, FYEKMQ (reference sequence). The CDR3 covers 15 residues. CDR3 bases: TGTGCGCACCTCGGGGGCAGGGGGCTAAACCAGCCCCAGCATTTT. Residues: CAHLGGRGLNQPQHF.

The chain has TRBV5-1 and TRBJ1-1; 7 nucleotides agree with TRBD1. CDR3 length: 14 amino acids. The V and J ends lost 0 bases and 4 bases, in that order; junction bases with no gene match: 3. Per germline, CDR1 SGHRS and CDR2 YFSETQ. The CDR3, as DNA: TGCGCCAGCAGCTTGGAGGGGGCAACCACTGAAGCTTTCTTT. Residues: CASSLEGATTEAFF.

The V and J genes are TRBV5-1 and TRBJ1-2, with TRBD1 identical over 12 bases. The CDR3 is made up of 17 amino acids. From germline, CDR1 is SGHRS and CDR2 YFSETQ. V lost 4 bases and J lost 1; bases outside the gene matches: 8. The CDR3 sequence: CASSPGTGGDHNYGYTF. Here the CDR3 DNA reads TGCGCCAGCAGCCCGGGGACAGGGGGCGACCATAACTATGGCTACACCTTC. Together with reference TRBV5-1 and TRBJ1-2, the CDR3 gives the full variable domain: KAGVTQTPRYLIKTRGQQVTLSCSPISGHRSVSWYQQTPGQGLQFLFEYFSETQRNKGNFPGRFSGRQFSNSRSEMNVSTLELGDSALYLCASSPGTGGDHNYGYTFGSGTRLTVV.

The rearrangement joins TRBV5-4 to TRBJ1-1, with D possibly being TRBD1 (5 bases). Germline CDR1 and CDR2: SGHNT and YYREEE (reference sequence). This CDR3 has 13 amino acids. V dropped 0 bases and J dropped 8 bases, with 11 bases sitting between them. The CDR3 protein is CASSLVSGNEAFF. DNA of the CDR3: TGTGCCAGCAGCTTGGTTTCAGGGAACGAAGCTTTCTTT.

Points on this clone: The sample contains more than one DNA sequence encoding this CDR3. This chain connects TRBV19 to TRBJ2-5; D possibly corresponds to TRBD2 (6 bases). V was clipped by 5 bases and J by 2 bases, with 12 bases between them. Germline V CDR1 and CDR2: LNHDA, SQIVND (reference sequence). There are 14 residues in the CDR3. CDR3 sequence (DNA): TGTGCCAGTAGTGAGGGCGGAGGGCAAGAGACCCAGTACTTC. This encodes CASSEGGGQETQYF.

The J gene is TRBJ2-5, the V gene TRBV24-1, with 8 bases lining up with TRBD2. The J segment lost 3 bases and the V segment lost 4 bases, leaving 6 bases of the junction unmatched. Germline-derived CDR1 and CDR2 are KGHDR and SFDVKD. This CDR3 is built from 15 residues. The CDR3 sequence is CATSDRAGAKETQYF. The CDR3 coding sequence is TGTGCCACCAGTGACCGAGCGGGGGCAAAAGAGACCCAGTACTTC.

Here the CDR3 reads CASSHRQGGTDTQYF. The CDR3 DNA follows: TGTGCCAGCAGCCATAGACAGGGGGGGACAGATACGCAGTATTTT. The rearrangement uses TRBV11-1 and TRBJ2-3; 9 bases are shared with TRBD1. Germline values: CDR1 SGHAT, CDR2 FQDESV (reference sequence). The CDR3 sequence is 15 residues long. J gave up 3 bases and V 5 bases, and 6 bases lay outside the gene matches. Using reference TRBV11-1 and TRBJ2-3 for the parts outside the CDR3, the full variable domain is EAEVAQSPRYKITEKSQAVAFWCDPISGHATLYWYRQILGQGPELLVQFQDESVVDDSQLPKDRFSAERLKGVDSTLKIQPAELGDSAMYLCASSHRQGGTDTQYFGPGTRLTVL.

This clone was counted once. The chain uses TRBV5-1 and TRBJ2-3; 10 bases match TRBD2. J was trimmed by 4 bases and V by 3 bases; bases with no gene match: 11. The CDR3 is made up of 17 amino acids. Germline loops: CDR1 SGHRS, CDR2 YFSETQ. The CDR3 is CASSYLAGAQGADTQYF. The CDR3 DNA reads TGCGCCAGCAGCTACCTAGCGGGGGCGCAGGGGGCAGATACGCAGTATTTT.

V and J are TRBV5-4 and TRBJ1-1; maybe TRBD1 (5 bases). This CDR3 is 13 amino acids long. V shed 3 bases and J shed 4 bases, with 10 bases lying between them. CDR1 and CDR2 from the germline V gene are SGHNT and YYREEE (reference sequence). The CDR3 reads CASSWAGITEAFF. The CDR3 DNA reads TGTGCCAGCAGCTGGGCAGGGATCACTGAAGCTTTCTTT.

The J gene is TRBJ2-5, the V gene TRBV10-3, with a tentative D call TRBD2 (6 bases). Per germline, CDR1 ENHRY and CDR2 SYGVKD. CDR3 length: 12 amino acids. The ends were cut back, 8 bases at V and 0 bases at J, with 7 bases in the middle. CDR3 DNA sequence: TGTGCCATCCGGGGGAACCAAGAGACCCAGTACTTC. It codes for CAIRGNQETQYF.

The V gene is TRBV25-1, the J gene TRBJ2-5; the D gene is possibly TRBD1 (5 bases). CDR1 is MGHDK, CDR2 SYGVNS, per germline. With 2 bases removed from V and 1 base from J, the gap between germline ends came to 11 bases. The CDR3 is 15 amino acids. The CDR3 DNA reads TGTGCCAGCAGTGAAGCAGGGAAGACCCAAGAGACCCAGTACTTC. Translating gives CASSEAGKTQETQYF.

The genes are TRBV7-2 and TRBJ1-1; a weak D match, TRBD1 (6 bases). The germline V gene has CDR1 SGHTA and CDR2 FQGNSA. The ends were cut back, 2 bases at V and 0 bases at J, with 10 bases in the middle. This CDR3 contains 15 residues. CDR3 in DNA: TGTGCCAGCAGCTTACGGGAGGGGGTGAACACTGAAGCTTTCTTT. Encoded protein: CASSLREGVNTEAFF. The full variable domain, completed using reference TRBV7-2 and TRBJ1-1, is GAGVSQSPSNKVTEKGKDVELRCDPISGHTALYWYRQSLGQGLEFLIYFQGNSAPDKSGLPSDRFSAERTGGSVSTLTIQRTQQEDSAVYLCASSLREGVNTEAFFGQGTRLTVV.

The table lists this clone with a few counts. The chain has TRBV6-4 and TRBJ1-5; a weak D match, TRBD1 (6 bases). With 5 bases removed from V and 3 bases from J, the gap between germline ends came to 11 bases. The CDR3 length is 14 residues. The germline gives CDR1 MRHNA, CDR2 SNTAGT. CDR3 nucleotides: TGTGCCAGCAGTCCGAGGGGGATCAATCAGCCCCAGCATTTT. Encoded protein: CASSPRGINQPQHF.

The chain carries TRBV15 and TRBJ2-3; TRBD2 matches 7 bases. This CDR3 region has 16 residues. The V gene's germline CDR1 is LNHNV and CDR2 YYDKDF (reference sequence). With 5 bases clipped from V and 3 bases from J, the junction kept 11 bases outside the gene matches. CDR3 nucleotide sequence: TGTGCCACCAGCCCCCGCCGGGCTAGCGGAACAGATACGCAGTATTTT. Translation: CATSPRRASGTDTQYF. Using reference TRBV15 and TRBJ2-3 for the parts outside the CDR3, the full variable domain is DAMVIQNPRYQVTQFGKPVTLSCSQTLNHNVMYWYQQKSSQAPKLLFHYYDKDFNNEADTPDNFQSRRPNTSFCFLDIRSPGLGDTAMYLCATSPRRASGTDTQYFGPGTRLTVL.